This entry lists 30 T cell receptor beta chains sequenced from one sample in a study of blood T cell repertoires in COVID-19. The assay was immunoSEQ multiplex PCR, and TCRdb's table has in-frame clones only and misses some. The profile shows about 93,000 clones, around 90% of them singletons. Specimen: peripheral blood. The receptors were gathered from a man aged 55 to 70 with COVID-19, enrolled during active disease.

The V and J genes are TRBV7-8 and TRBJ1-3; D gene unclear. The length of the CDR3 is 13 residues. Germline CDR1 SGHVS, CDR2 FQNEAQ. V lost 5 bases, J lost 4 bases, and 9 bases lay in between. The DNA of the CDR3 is TGTGCCAGCAGCCCCCGGTGGGGAAACACCATATATTTT. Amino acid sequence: CASSPRWGNTIYF.

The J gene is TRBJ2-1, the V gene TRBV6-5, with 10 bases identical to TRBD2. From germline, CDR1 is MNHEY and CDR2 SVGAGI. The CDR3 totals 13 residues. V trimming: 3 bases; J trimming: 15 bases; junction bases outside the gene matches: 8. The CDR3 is CASSYSGRTRAFF. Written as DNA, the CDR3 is TGTGCCAGCAGTTATAGCGGGAGGACTAGGGCGTTCTTC.

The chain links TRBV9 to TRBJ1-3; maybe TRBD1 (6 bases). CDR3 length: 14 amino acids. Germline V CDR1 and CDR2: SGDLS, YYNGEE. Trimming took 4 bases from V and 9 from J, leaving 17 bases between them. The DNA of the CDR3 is TGTGCCAGCAGCCCTGGGGACATGCGGAGCACCATATATTTT. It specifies CASSPGDMRSTIYF.

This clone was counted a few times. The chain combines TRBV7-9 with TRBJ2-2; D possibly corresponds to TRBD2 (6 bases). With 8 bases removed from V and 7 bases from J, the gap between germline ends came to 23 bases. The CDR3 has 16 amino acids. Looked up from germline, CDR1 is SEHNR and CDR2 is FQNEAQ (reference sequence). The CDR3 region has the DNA TGTGCCAGCTCGCCCACCCAGGGCGAGGACTACGGGGAGCTGTTTTTT. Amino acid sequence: CASSPTQGEDYGELFF. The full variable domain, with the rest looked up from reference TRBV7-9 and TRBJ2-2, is DTGVSQNPRHKITKRGQNVTFRCDPISEHNRLYWYRQTLGQGPEFLTYFQNEAQLEKSRLLSDRFSAERPKGSFSTLEIQRTEQGDSAMYLCASSPTQGEDYGELFFGEGSRLTVL.

CDR3 nucleotide sequence: TGTGCCAGCAGCCAAGTTGCCTGGCCTTGGGAGCAGTACTTC. Amino acids: CASSQVAWPWEQYF. The chain has TRBV14 and TRBJ2-7, with unresolved D. CDR3 length: 14 amino acids. The V end lost 1 base, the J end lost 7 bases, and 14 bases lay between the germline ends. Germline values: CDR1 SGHDN, CDR2 FVKESK.

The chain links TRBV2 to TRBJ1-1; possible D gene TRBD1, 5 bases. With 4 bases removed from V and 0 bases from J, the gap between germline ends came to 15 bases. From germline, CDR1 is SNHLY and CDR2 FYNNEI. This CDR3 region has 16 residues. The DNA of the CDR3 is TGTGCCAGCAGTGGGACGACAGAGAAGATGAACACTGAAGCTTTCTTT. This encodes CASSGTTEKMNTEAFF.

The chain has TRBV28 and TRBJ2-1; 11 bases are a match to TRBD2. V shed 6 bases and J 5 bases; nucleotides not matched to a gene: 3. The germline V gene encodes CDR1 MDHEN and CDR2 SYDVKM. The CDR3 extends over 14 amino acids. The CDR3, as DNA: TGTGCCAGCAGACCGGGACTAGCGGACAATGAGCAGTTCTTC. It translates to CASRPGLADNEQFF.

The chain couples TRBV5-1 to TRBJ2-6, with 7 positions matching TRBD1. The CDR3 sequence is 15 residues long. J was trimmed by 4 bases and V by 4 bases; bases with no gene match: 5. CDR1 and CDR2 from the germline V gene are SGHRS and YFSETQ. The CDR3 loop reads CASSDDRAGANVLTF. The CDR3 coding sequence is TGCGCCAGCAGCGATGACAGGGCCGGGGCCAACGTCCTGACTTTC.

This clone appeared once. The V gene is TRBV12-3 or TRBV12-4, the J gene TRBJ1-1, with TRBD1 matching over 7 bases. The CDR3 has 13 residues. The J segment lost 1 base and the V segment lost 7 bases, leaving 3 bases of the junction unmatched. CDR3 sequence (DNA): TGTGCCAGCACTTGGACAGGGAACACTGAAGCTTTCTTT. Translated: CASTWTGNTEAFF.

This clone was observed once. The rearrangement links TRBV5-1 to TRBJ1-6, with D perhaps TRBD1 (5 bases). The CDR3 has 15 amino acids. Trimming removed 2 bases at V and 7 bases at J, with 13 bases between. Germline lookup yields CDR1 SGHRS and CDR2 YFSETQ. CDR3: CASSLVPTANSPLHF. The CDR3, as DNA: TGCGCCAGCAGCTTAGTTCCGACAGCAAATTCACCCCTCCACTTT.

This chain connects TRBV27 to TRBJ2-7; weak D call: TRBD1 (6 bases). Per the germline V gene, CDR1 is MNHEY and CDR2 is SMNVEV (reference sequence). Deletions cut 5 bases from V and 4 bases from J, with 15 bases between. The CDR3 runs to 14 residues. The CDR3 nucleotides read TGTGCCAGCAGTAACCGGGACACCCCTTACGAGCAGTACTTC. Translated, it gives CASSNRDTPYEQYF.

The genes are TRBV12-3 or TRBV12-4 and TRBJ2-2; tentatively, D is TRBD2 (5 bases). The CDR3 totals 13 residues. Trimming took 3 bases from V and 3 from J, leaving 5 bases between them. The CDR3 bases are TGTGCCAGCAGTTTGAGGGACACCGGGGAGCTGTTTTTT. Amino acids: CASSLRDTGELFF.

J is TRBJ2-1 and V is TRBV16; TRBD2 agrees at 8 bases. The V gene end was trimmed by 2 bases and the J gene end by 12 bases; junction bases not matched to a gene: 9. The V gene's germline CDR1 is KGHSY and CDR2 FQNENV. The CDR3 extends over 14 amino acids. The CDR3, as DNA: TGTGCCAGCAGCCAAATGGGAAGCGGGAGCTCGCAGTTCTTC. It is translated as CASSQMGSGSSQFF.

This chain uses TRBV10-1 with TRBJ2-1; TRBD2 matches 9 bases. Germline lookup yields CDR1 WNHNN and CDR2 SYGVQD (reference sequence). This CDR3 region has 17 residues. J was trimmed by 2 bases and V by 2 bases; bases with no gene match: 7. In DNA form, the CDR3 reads TGCGCCAGCAGTGAGACACTGAAGCGGGAGGCCTACAATGAGCAGTTCTTC. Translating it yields CASSETLKREAYNEQFF.

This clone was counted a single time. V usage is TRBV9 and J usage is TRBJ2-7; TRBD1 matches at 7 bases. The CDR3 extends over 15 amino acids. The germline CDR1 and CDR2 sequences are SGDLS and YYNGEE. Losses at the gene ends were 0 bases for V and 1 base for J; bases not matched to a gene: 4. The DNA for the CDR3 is TGTGCCAGCAGCGTAGGTGGGACAGAGTCCTACGAGCAGTACTTC. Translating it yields CASSVGGTESYEQYF.

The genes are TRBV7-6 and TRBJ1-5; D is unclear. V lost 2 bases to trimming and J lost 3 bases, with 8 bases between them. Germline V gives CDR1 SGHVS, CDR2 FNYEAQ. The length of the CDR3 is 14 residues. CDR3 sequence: CASSLMAFNQPQHF. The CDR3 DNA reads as TGTGCCAGCAGCTTAATGGCCTTCAATCAGCCCCAGCATTTT.

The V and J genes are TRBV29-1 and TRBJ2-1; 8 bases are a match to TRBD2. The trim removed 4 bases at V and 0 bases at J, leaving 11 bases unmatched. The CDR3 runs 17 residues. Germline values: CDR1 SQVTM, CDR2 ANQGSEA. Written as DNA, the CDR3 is TGCAGCGTTGTTGGGGATTCGGGAGGGAGCTCCTACAATGAGCAGTTCTTC. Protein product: CSVVGDSGGSSYNEQFF.

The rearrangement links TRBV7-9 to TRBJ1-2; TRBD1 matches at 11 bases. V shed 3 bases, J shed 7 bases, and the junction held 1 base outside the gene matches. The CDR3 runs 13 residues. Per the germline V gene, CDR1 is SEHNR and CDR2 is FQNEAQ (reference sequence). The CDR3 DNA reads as TGTGCCAGCAGCTTGGACAGGGGGCTTGGCTACACCTTC. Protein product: CASSLDRGLGYTF.

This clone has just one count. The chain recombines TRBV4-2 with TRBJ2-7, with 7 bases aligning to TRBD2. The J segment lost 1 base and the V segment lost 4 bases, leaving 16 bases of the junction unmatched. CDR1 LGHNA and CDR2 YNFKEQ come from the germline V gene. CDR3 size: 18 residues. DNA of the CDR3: TGTGCCAGCAGCCGAGGCGAAACGGGGGGTCCTGCTTCCTACGAGCAGTACTTC. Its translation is CASSRGETGGPASYEQYF.

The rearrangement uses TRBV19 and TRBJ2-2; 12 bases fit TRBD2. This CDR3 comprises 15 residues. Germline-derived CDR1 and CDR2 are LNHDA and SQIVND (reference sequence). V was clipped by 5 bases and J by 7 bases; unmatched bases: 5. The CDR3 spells CASSVTSGRHGELFF. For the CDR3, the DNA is TGTGCCAGTAGTGTGACTAGCGGGAGACACGGGGAGCTGTTTTTT. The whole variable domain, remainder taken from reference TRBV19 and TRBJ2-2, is DGGITQSPKYLFRKEGQNVTLSCEQNLNHDAMYWYRQDPGQGLRLIYYSQIVNDFQKGDIAEGYSVSREKKESFPLTVTSAQKNPTAFYLCASSVTSGRHGELFFGEGSRLTVL.

The chain's CDR3 is CASSPRDSPNHYGYTF. The CDR3 bases are TGTGCCAGCAGCCCCCGGGACAGCCCGAACCACTATGGCTACACCTTC. This chain uses TRBV5-4 with TRBJ1-2, with 7 positions matching TRBD1. Germline V lookup: CDR1 SGHNT, CDR2 YYREEE (reference sequence). J lost 3 bases, V lost 4 bases, and 12 bases had no gene match. The CDR3 is made up of 16 amino acids.

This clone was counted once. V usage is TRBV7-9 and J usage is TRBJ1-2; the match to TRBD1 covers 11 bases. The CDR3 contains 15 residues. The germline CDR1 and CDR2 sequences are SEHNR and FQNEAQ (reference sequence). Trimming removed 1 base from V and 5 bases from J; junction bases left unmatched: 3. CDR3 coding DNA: TGTGCCAGCAGCTTAGGCGGGACAGGGGGTTATGGCTACACCTTC. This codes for CASSLGGTGGYGYTF. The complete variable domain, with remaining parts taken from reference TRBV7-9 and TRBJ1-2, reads DTGVSQNPRHKITKRGQNVTFRCDPISEHNRLYWYRQTLGQGPEFLTYFQNEAQLEKSRLLSDRFSAERPKGSFSTLEIQRTEQGDSAMYLCASSLGGTGGYGYTFGSGTRLTVV.

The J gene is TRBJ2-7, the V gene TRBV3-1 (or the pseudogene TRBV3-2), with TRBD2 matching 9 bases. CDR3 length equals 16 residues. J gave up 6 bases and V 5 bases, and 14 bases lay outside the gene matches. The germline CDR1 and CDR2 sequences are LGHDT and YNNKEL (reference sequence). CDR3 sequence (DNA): TGTGCCAGCAGCTCCCTGGCTAGCGGGGCGGGGGGCGAGCAGTACTTC. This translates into CASSSLASGAGGEQYF.

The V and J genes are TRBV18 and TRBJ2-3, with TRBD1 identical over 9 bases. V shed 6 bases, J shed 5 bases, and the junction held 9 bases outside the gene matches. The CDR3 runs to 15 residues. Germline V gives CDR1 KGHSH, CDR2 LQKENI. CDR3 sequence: CASSLSTGGEDTQYF. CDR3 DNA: TGTGCCAGCTCCCTCTCGACAGGGGGAGAAGATACGCAGTATTTT.

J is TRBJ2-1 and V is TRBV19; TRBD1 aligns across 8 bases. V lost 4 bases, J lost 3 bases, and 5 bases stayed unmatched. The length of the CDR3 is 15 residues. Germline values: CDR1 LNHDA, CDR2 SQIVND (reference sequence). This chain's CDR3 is CASSRRQGSYNEQFF. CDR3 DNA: TGTGCCAGTAGTAGAAGACAGGGGAGCTACAATGAGCAGTTCTTC.

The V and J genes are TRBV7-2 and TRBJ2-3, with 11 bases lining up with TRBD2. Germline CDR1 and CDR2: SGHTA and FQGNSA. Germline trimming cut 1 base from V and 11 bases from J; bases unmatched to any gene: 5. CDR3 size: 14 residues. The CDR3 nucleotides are TGTGCCAGCAGCTTAGAGACTAGCGGGGTGCAGCAGTATTTT. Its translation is CASSLETSGVQQYF. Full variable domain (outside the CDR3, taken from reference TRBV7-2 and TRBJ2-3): GAGVSQSPSNKVTEKGKDVELRCDPISGHTALYWYRQSLGQGLEFLIYFQGNSAPDKSGLPSDRFSAERTGGSVSTLTIQRTQQEDSAVYLCASSLETSGVQQYFGPGTRLTVL.

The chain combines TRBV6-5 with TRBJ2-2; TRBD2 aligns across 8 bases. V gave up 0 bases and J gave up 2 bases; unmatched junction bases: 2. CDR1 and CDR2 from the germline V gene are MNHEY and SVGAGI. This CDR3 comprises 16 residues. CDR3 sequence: CASSYSGLGNTGELFF. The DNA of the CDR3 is TGTGCCAGCAGTTACTCGGGACTAGGTAACACCGGGGAGCTGTTTTTT.

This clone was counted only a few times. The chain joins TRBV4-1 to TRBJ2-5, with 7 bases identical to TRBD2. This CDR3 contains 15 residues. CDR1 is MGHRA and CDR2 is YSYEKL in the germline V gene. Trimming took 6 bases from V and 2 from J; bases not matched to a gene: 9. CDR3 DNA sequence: TGCGCCAGCAGAGGGCTAGCGGAAAAACAAGAGACCCAGTACTTC. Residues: CASRGLAEKQETQYF.

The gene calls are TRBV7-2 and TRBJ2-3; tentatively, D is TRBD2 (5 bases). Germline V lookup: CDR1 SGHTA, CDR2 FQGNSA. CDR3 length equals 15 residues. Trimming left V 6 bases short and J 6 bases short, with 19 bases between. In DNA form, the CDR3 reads TGTGCCAGCAGTTTGTCCGGGCCCCGAGGGGATACGCAGTATTTT. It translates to CASSLSGPRGDTQYF.

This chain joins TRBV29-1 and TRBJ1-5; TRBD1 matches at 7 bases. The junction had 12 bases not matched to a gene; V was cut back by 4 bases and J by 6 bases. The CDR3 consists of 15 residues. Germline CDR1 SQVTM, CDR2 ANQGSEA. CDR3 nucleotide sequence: TGCAGCGTTGGGGGGGCCGGGACAGAACCTCAGCCCCAGCATTTT. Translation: CSVGGAGTEPQPQHF. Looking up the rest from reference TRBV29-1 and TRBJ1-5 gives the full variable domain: SAVISQKPSRDICQRGTSLTIQCQVDSQVTMMFWYRQQPGQSLTLIATANQGSEATYESGFVIDKFPISRPNLTFSTLTVSNMSPEDSSIYLCSVGGAGTEPQPQHFGDGTRLSIL.